Following are 5 T cell receptor beta chains from one sample sequenced in a study of T-cell reconstitution after alpha-beta-depleted transplantation in children. Unique molecular identifiers were incorporated into the prepared TCRbeta library. From the PCR reads, TCRdb called clonotypes with MiXCR, one entry per CDR3 protein. The sample contains around 600,000 distinct CDR3 sequences, around 23% of which appear only once. Sequenced material: PBMCs, mostly from graft donor cells, taken 360 days after TCRalphabeta/CD19-depleted stem cell transplant. The receptors were sampled from a boy less than two years old who had a stem cell transplant for acute myeloid leukemia, so the T cells may come from the graft donor.

This clonotype was detected a few times. This sequence joins TRBV7-9 and TRBJ2-7; the D is unclear. CDR1 is SEHNR, CDR2 FQNEAQ, per germline (reference sequence). CDR3 size: 12 residues. Trimming pared 5 bases from V and 0 bases from J, leaving 5 bases between. As DNA, the CDR3 is TGTGCCAGCAGCGCCCGCTCCTACGAGCAGTACTTC. This codes for CASSARSYEQYF.

This clonotype was counted a few times. The chain joins TRBV11-2 to TRBJ2-1; D may be TRBD1 or TRBD2 (5 bases each). Trimming pared 4 bases from V and 0 bases from J, leaving 25 bases between. Germline CDR1 reads SGHAT; CDR2 reads FQNNGV. This CDR3 has 20 residues. This chain's CDR3 is CASSSYRDGRTIHSYNEQFF. The CDR3 region has the DNA TGTGCCAGCAGCTCATATCGGGACGGAAGAACAATCCACTCCTACAATGAGCAGTTCTTC.

This clonotype showed up many times. The J gene is TRBJ2-1, the V gene TRBV5-1, with D possibly TRBD1 on 6 matching bases. The CDR3 totals 15 residues. Germline CDR1 reads SGHRS; CDR2 reads YFSETQ. V gave up 0 bases and J gave up 12 bases, with 19 bases separating them. The CDR3 region is CASSLERIGRGGQFF. The CDR3 nucleotides are TGCGCCAGCAGCTTGGAGCGAATTGGCAGGGGCGGGCAGTTCTTC.

V and J are TRBV20-1 and TRBJ2-3; D possibly corresponds to TRBD1 (5 bases). Germline CDR1 reads DFQATT; CDR2 reads SNEGSKA (reference sequence). V lost 2 bases and J 4 bases, leaving 10 bases between the germline ends. This CDR3 is built from 13 residues. The CDR3: CSARPTGPDTQYF. The CDR3 DNA is TGCAGTGCTAGACCAACAGGACCAGATACGCAGTATTTT.

This clonotype was recorded at least ten times. The J gene is TRBJ2-5, the V gene TRBV6-6, with D perhaps given as TRBD1 or TRBD2 (6 bases each). V lost 5 bases, J lost 7 bases, and 11 bases lay in between. There are 12 residues in the CDR3. The germline gives CDR1 MNHNY, CDR2 SVGAGI (reference sequence). The CDR3 DNA sequence: TGTGCCAGCAGTCGGGGGCCTTGGACCCAGTACTTC. Protein: CASSRGPWTQYF.